This TCR beta chain was captured by sequencing in a study of blood T cell repertoires in COVID-19. On the study more broadly: COVID-19 samples, acute and convalescent, were from the United States, Italy and Spain.

In the original processing: For nucleated cells, counts were estimated from reference gene primer amplification. TCRdb keeps only in-frame clones here, not all; method: immunoSEQ multiplex PCR. V, J and clone size are those of that table, while D and trimming were read from the DNA. This table holds about 260,000 clones, around 89% found once. The table lists this clone with a count of one. Individuals aged roughly 18 to 95 years were recruited from about two dozen US areas. Participants were placed into cohorts based on the clinical history they reported. Germline CDR1 SQVTM, CDR2 ANQGSEA. V gave up 4 bases and J gave up 1 base, with 10 bases separating them. This CDR3 has 13 amino acids.

The sequence was obtained from a woman aged 30 to 39 with acute COVID-19. V usage is TRBV29-1 and J usage is TRBJ1-1; TRBD1 might be the D (5 bases). Specimen: PBMCs or T cells enriched from blood (not recorded which). The CDR3 bases are TGCAGCGTTGGATACCAGGGGAACACTGAAGCTTTCTTT. This encodes CSVGYQGNTEAFF.